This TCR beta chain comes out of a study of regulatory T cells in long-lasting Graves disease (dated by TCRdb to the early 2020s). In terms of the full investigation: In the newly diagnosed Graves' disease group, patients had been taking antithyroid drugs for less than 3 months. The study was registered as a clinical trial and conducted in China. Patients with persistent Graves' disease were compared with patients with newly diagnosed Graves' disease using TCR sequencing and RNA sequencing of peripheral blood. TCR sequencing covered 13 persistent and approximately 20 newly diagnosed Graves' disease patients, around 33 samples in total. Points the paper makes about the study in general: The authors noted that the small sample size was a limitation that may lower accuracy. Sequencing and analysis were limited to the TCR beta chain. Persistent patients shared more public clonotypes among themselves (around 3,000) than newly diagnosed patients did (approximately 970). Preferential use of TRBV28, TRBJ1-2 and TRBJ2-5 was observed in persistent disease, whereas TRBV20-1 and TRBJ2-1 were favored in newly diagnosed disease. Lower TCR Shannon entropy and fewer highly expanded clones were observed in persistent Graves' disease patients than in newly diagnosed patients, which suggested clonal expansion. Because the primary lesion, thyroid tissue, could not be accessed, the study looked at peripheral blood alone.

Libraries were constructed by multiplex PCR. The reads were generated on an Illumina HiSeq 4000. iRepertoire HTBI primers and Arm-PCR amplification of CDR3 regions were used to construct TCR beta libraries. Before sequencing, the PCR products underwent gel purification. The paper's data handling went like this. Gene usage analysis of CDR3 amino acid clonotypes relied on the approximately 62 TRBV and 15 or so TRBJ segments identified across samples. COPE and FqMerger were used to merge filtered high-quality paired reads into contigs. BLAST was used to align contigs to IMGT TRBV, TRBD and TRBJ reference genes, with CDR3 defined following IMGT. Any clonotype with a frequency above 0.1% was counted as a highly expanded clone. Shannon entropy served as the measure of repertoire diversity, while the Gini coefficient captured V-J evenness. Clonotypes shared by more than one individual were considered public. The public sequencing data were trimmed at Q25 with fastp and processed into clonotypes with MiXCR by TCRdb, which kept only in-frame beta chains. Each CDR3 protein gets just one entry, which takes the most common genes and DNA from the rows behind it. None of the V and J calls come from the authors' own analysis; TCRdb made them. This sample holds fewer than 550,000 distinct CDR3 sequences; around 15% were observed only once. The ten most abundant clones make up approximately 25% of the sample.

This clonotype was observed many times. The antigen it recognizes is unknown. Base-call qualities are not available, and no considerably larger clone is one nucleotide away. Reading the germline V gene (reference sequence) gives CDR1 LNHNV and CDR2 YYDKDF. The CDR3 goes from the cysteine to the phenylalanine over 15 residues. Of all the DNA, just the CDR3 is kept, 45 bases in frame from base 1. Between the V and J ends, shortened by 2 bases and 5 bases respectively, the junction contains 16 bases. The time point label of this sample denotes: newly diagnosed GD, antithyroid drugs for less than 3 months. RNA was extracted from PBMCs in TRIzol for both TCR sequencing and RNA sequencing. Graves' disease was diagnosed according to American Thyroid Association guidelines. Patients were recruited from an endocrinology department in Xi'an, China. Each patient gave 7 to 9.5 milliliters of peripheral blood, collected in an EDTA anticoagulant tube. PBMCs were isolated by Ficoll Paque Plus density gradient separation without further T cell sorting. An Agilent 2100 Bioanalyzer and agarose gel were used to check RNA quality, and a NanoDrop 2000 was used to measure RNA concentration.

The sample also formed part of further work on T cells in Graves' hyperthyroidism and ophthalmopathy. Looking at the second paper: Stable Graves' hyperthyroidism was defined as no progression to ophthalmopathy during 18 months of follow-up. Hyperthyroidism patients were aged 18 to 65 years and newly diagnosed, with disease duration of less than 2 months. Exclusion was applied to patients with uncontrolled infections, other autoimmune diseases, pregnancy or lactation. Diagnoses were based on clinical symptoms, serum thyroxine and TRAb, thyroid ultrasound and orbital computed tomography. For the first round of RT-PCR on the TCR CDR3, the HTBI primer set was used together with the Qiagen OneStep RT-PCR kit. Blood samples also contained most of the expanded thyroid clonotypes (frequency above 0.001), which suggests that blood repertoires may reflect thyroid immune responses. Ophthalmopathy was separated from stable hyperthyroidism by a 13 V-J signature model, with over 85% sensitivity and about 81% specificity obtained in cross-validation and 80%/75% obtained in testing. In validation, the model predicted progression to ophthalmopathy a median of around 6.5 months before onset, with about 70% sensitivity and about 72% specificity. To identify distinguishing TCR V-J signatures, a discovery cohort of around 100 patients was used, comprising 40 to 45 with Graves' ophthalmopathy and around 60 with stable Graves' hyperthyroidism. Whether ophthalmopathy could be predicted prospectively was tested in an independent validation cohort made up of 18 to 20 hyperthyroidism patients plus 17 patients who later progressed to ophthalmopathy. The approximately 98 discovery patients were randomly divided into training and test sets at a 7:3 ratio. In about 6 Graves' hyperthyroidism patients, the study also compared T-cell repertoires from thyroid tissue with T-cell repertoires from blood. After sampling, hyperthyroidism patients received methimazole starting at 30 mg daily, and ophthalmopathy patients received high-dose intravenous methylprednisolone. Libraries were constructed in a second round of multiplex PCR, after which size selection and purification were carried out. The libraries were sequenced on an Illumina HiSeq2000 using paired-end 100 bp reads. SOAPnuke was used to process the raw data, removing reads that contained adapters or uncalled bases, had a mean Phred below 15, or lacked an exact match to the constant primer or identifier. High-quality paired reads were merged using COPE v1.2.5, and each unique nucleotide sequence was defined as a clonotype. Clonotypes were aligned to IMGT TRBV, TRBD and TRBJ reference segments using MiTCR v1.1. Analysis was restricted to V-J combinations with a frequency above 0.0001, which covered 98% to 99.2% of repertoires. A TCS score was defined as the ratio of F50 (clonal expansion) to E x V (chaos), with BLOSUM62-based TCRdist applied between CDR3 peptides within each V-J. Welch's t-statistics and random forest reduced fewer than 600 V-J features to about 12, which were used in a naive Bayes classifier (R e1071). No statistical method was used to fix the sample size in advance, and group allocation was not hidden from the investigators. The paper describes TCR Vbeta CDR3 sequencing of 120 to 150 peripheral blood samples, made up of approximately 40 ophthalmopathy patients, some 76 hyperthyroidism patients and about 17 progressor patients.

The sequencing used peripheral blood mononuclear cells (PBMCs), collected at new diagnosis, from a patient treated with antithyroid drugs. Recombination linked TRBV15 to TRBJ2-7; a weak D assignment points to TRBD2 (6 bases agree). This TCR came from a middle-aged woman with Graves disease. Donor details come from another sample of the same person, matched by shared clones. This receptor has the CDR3 CATSRNVPGVDEQYF. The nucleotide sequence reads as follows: TGTGCCACCAGCAGAAACGTCCCGGGGGTCGACGAGCAGTACTTC.